This paragraph covers one TCR beta chain sequence. Its antigen is as yet unknown. The authors' processing: Filtering differed since immunoSEQ provided only junctions, with no quality scores. Sequencing was performed with immunoSEQ multiplex PCR; in TCRdb, only in-frame clones are kept and a portion is missing. V and J calls and clone size are those listed in that table; D and trimming were worked out from the DNA. The table includes about 1.5 million clones, about 98% detected once. The CDR3 is 15 amino acids. Losses at the gene ends were 8 bases for V and 2 bases for J; bases not matched to a gene: 12. CDR1 is MDHEN, CDR2 SYDVKM, per germline. The data belong to a study of shared clonotypes between healthy human individuals. Study-wide findings and caveats: A generally larger estimated richness was seen in naive subsets than in memory subsets.

The rearrangement uses TRBV28 and TRBJ2-7, with 7 nucleotides matching TRBD1. This sequence originates from a man in his thirties or forties in good health. Sequencing was performed on naive CD4+ T cells sorted from blood. The sample's subset: CD45RA+ positively selected. The CDR3 protein is CASRPKSQGPYEQYF. CDR3 nucleotides: TGTGCCAGCCGCCCAAAGTCACAGGGGCCCTACGAGCAGTACTTC.